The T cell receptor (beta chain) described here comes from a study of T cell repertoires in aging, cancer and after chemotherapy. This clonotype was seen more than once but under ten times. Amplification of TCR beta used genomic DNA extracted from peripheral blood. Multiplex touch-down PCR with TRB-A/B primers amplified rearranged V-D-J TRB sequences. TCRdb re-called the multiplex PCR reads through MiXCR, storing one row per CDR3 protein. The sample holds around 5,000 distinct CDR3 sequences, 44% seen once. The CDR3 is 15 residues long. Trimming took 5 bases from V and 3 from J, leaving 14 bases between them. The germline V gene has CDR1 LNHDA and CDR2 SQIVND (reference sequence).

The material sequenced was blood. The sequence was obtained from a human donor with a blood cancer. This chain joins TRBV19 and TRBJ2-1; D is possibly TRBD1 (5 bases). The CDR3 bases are TGTGCCAGTAGTCCGTACATGGACAACTACAATGAGCAGTTCTTC. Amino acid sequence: CASSPYMDNYNEQFF. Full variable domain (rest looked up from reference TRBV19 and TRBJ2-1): DGGITQSPKYLFRKEGQNVTLSCEQNLNHDAMYWYRQDPGQGLRLIYYSQIVNDFQKGDIAEGYSVSREKKESFPLTVTSAQKNPTAFYLCASSPYMDNYNEQFFGPGTRLTVL.